Following are 2 T cell receptor delta chains from one sample sequenced in a study of γδ T cells in repeated Plasmodium falciparum infection. TCRdb fed the multiplex PCR reads to CATT. Of around 50,000 delta-chain clones in the sample, about 2% are singletons; the top ten hold approximately 25%. Bulk repertoires came from Vgamma9/Vdelta2+ or Vdelta2-negative gammadelta T cells flow-sorted from PBMC. Material: gamma-delta T cells from blood. The receptors derive from a pool of human donors (malaria-infected and uninfected, not separated).

In regard to this clone: TCRdb's protein for this DNA is that of a much larger clone and differs from the translation at residue 7, likely a read error; the protein shown is the DNA translation. The chain uses TRDV2 and TRDJ1; D gene unclear. The J gene was not available in TCRdb and was assigned here by matching the DNA to germline segments. V gave up 0 bases and J gave up 4 bases, with 8 bases separating them. This CDR3 comprises 13 residues. Germline V gene lookup returns CDR1 GEAIGNYY and CDR2 EKD. The DNA of the CDR3 is TGTGCCTGTGACACCGTACACGGCGATAAACTCATCTTT. Translated: CACDTVHGDKLIF.

Details on this clone: TCRdb's entry gives the protein of a much larger clone, which mismatches this DNA's translation at residue 8, likely from a read error; the protein reported here is translated from the DNA. J is TRDJ1 and V is TRDV1, with TRDD3 matching over 8 bases. The J gene was missing in TCRdb and was found by matching the end of the DNA to germline. V lost 0 bases to trimming and J lost 6 bases; unmatched junction nucleotides: 21. The CDR3 loop spans 20 amino acids. Germline-derived CDR1 and CDR2 are TSWWSYY and QGS. The CDR3 DNA follows: TGTGCTCTTGGGGAACTAGGAACCCTACGGCGGGAGGGGATACAGAATAAACTCATCTTT. It translates to CALGELGTLRREGIQNKLIF.